Listed below are T cell receptor beta chains from one sample, sequenced in a study of shared clonotypes between healthy human individuals. TCRdb keeps only in-frame clones here, not all; method: immunoSEQ multiplex PCR. The sample consists of about 2.4 million clones, 80% to 95% of them appearing once. Input material: naive CD4+ T cells from PBMCs. All receptors come from a man between 18 and 29 years old in good health. Some clones in this sample may be carry-over from other donors' samples. The CDR3 runs from the conserved cysteine through the conserved F or W. The D gene is left open where the match is weak.

j_call cdr3_length v_call d_call cdr3_aa cdr3_nt
TRBJ1-1 13 TRBV28 TRBD1 CASSFSAGTGAFF TGTGCCAGCAGCTTTTCGGCCGGGACAGGGGCTTTCTTT
TRBJ1-2 14 TRBV2 TRBD1 CASSWDRAKGGYTF TGTGCCAGCAGTTGGGACAGGGCGAAGGGCGGCTACACCTTC
TRBJ1-1 13 TRBV6-1 - CASSEGPRPRAFF TGTGCCAGCAGTGAGGGTCCGAGACCTCGGGCTTTCTTT
TRBJ2-1 17 TRBV30 - CAWSVGLTYPLSNEQFF TGTGCCTGGAGTGTCGGACTTACCTATCCCCTATCCAATGAGCAGTTCTTC
TRBJ2-5 17 TRBV4-2 TRBD1 CASSQITGQGALETQYF TGTGCCAGCAGCCAAATAACGGGACAGGGGGCGTTGGAGACCCAGTACTTC
TRBJ2-1 14 TRBV4-3 - CASSLTRQRAEQFF TGCGCCAGCAGCCTCACAAGGCAGCGAGCTGAGCAGTTCTTC
TRBJ2-6 17 TRBV18 - CASSPIDGLFGANVLTF TGTGCCAGCTCACCAATAGATGGACTTTTTGGGGCCAACGTCCTGACTTTC
TRBJ2-7 15 TRBV6-5 - CASSYSRTEVYEQYF TGTGCCAGCAGTTACTCGAGGACAGAAGTCTACGAGCAGTACTTC
TRBJ2-7 15 TRBV5-1 TRBD1 CASSWDRVGQGEQYF TGCGCCAGCAGCTGGGACAGGGTGGGTCAGGGCGAGCAGTACTTC
TRBJ2-5 13 TRBV28 - CASYSQGGETQYF TGTGCCAGCTACTCTCAGGGTGGGGAGACCCAGTACTTC
TRBJ2-4 15 TRBV5-1 TRBD2 CASSFSAGGPSAQYF TGCGCCAGCAGCTTCTCAGCGGGAGGGCCATCGGCTCAGTACTTC
TRBJ2-7 14 TRBV6-6 TRBD2 CASSYAGGSYEQYF TGTGCCAGCAGTTACGCGGGAGGCTCCTACGAGCAGTACTTC
TRBJ2-3 14 TRBV6-5 - CASRPPGGADTQYF TGTGCCAGCAGACCCCCGGGGGGCGCAGATACGCAGTATTTT
TRBJ2-3 14 TRBV27 - CASRRTQPTDTQYF TGTGCCAGCAGGAGGACCCAACCCACAGATACGCAGTATTTT
TRBJ2-3 16 TRBV28 - CASSLRGGGILGAQYF TGTGCCAGCAGTTTAAGGGGAGGGGGAATTCTAGGTGCGCAGTATTTT
TRBJ2-2 16 TRBV27 - CASGPNTRGFSGELFF TGTGCCAGCGGCCCCAATACTAGGGGTTTTTCCGGGGAGCTGTTTTTT
TRBJ2-7 18 TRBV5-1 TRBD1 CASSLAPTGTGIPYEQYF TGCGCCAGCAGCTTGGCACCAACCGGGACAGGGATCCCCTACGAGCAGTACTTC
TRBJ1-1 16 TRBV2 - CASRIKGGGSNTEAFF TGTGCCAGCAGGATTAAGGGGGGTGGGTCGAACACTGAAGCTTTCTTT
TRBJ2-7 15 TRBV5-4 - CASSFGGRHSYEQYF TGTGCCAGCAGCTTCGGTGGCCGACACTCCTACGAGCAGTACTTC